The T cell receptor beta chain described here comes from a study of blood T cell repertoires in COVID-19. Libraries were prepared by immunoSEQ multiplex PCR; TCRdb keeps only in-frame clonotypes and omits some of them. The data show 100,000 to 150,000 clones, with roughly four fifths seen just once and more than 5% held by the top ten. Germline V gene data show CDR1 as MNHEY and CDR2 as SMNVEV (reference sequence). V dropped 3 bases and J dropped 7; count of bases not matched to a gene: 8. The length of the CDR3 is 15 residues. The chain is built from TRBV27 and TRBJ2-1, with 8 bases lining up with TRBD1. The sequence was collected from a man in his fifties or sixties with acute or convalescent COVID-19. Sequenced: peripheral blood. Here the CDR3 DNA reads TGTGCCAGCAGTTTTCCGGGACAGGTGAGGAATGAGCAGTTCTTC. Translating it yields CASSFPGQVRNEQFF.